Below, 27 T cell receptor beta chains from the same sample are listed, as sequenced in a study of T cells in pancreatic ductal adenocarcinoma. No neoadjuvant therapy was given to the selected pancreatic ductal adenocarcinoma patients before their surgery. Measured with immunoSEQ multiplex PCR; TCRdb has only the in-frame clones, and not every one. This table has roughly 20,000 clones, about nine tenths appearing once. The sequencing input was PBMCs. The source of these receptors is a human donor with pancreatic ductal adenocarcinoma.

The chain links TRBV7-9 to TRBJ2-1, with 10 bases fitting TRBD2. V shed 2 bases, J shed 4 bases, and the junction held 5 bases outside the gene matches. The CDR3 has 16 amino acids. Germline assignment: CDR1 SEHNR and CDR2 FQNEAQ (reference sequence). Here the CDR3 reads CASSLIRAGGYNEQFF. CDR3 nucleotides: TGTGCCAGCAGCTTAATTCGAGCGGGGGGGTACAATGAGCAGTTCTTC.

The chain employs TRBV7-9 and TRBJ1-4, with D perhaps TRBD1 (6 bases). Germline V CDR1 and CDR2: SEHNR, FQNEAQ (reference sequence). Trimming pared 5 bases from V and 11 bases from J, leaving 18 bases between. The CDR3 length is 14 residues. In DNA form, the CDR3 reads TGTGCCAGCAGCCCTTCCCGCAGGGGAGAGAAACTGTTTTTT. Translating gives CASSPSRRGEKLFF.

A single count supports this clone. The V call is TRBV28, the J call TRBJ2-4; perhaps TRBD2 as D (6 bases). Per the germline V gene, CDR1 is MDHEN and CDR2 is SYDVKM. This CDR3 has 15 residues. Trimming took off 8 bases at V and 0 bases at J, with 14 bases between the two ends. The CDR3 loop reads CASGGAEGAKNIQYF. DNA for the CDR3: TGTGCCAGCGGCGGAGCGGAGGGAGCCAAAAACATTCAGTACTTC.

The chain couples TRBV5-1 to TRBJ1-5; the match to TRBD1 covers 7 bases. This CDR3 has 13 amino acids. Germline V gives CDR1 SGHRS, CDR2 YFSETQ. J was trimmed by 5 bases and V by 4 bases; bases with no gene match: 3. The CDR3 sequence is CASSPDRDQPQHF. CDR3 sequence (DNA): TGCGCCAGCAGCCCCGACAGGGATCAGCCCCAGCATTTT. Based on the CDR3 plus reference TRBV5-1 and TRBJ1-5, the full variable domain is KAGVTQTPRYLIKTRGQQVTLSCSPISGHRSVSWYQQTPGQGLQFLFEYFSETQRNKGNFPGRFSGRQFSNSRSEMNVSTLELGDSALYLCASSPDRDQPQHFGDGTRLSIL.

V usage is TRBV7-2 and J usage is TRBJ2-3, with TRBD2 matching over 14 bases. With 5 bases clipped from V and 9 bases from J, the junction kept 10 bases outside the gene matches. The CDR3 has 16 amino acids. Germline assignment: CDR1 SGHTA and CDR2 FQGNSA. The CDR3: CASSRLAGGLRLTQYF. The DNA for the CDR3 is TGTGCCAGCAGCCGACTAGCGGGGGGGCTTAGGCTAACGCAGTATTTT.

The rearrangement joins TRBV11-3 to TRBJ2-7; no clear D. V was pared by 0 bases and J by 6 bases, with 6 bases between. CDR1 and CDR2 (germline): SGHNT, YENEEA. The CDR3 contains 12 residues. CDR3 sequence reads: CASSLEGGEQYF. Written as DNA, the CDR3 is TGTGCCAGCAGCTTAGAAGGCGGCGAGCAGTACTTC.

The chain has TRBV30 and TRBJ1-2; D gene ambiguous. Deletions cut 3 bases from V and 4 bases from J, with 12 bases between. This CDR3 has 13 amino acids. Germline V gene lookup returns CDR1 GTSNPN and CDR2 SVGIG (reference sequence). CDR3: CAWSPGETYGYTF. CDR3 DNA: TGTGCCTGGAGCCCCGGGGAAACCTATGGCTACACCTTC.

The V and J genes are TRBV7-2 and TRBJ2-5; tentative D call: TRBD2 (6 bases). The V gene's germline CDR1 is SGHTA and CDR2 FQGNSA. Trimming took 5 bases from V and 0 from J, leaving 10 bases between them. The CDR3 spans 14 residues. CDR3 protein: CASSQTGDQETQYF. The CDR3 DNA reads TGTGCCAGCAGCCAAACGGGGGACCAAGAGACCCAGTACTTC.

The rearrangement uses TRBV28 and TRBJ1-3, with D uncertain. The CDR3 length is 16 residues. V gave up 4 bases and J gave up 0 bases, with 13 bases separating them. Germline V gene data show CDR1 as MDHEN and CDR2 as SYDVKM. In DNA, the CDR3 is TGTGCCAGCAGTTCCTACGTCTTAAGCTCTGGAAACACCATATATTTT. Its translation: CASSSYVLSSGNTIYF.

This sequence joins TRBV28 and TRBJ2-5; D uncertain. The CDR3 spans 13 residues. CDR1 MDHEN and CDR2 SYDVKM come from the germline V gene. Between the trimmed V and J ends, which lost 3 bases and 2 bases, there was a span of 7 bases. CDR3 residues: CASSFEFQETQYF. The CDR3 DNA reads as TGTGCCAGCAGTTTTGAGTTTCAAGAGACCCAGTACTTC.

The chain recombines TRBV7-2 with TRBJ2-1; a possible D gene is TRBD2 (6 bases). Germline V gene sequence: CDR1 SGHTA, CDR2 FQGNSA. The CDR3 length is 16 residues. V was shortened by 4 bases and J by 0 bases, with 13 bases between the two germline ends. The CDR3: CASSYWRGRSYNEQFF. In DNA form, the CDR3 reads TGTGCCAGCAGCTACTGGAGGGGACGCTCCTACAATGAGCAGTTCTTC.

This chain connects TRBV29-1 to TRBJ2-2; tentative D call: TRBD2 (5 bases). The CDR3 sequence is 12 residues long. In germline, CDR1 is SQVTM, CDR2 ANQGSEA. The V gene lost 3 bases and the J gene lost 10 bases, with 12 bases spanning the gap. In DNA, the CDR3 is TGCAGCGTTGAGCTCGGGGAGACGGAGCTGTTTTTT. Residues: CSVELGETELFF.

The rearrangement uses TRBV28 and TRBJ2-3; weak D call: TRBD2 (5 bases). This CDR3 is 12 amino acids long. Trimming left V 5 bases short and J 8 bases short, with 11 bases between. The germline gives CDR1 MDHEN, CDR2 SYDVKM. The CDR3 is CASSQPSGTQYF. The CDR3 nucleotides are TGTGCCAGCAGTCAACCCAGCGGTACGCAGTATTTT.

The rearrangement links TRBV6-6 to TRBJ1-1, with D maybe TRBD1 (6 bases). Germline CDR1 and CDR2: MNHNY and SVGAGI (reference sequence). The CDR3 consists of 15 residues. V was shortened by 3 bases and J by 1 base, with 12 bases between the two germline ends. CDR3 sequence reads: CASSYTGSRNTEAFF. DNA of the CDR3: TGTGCCAGCAGTTATACAGGGAGTAGGAACACTGAAGCTTTCTTT.

Only a few counts were recorded for this clone. The gene calls are TRBV7-2 and TRBJ1-2; the D gene is possibly TRBD1 (5 bases). Germline assignment: CDR1 SGHTA and CDR2 FQGNSA. The CDR3 sequence is 12 residues long. Trimming took 2 bases from V and 8 from J, leaving 9 bases between them. CDR3 protein: CASSLQGLGYTF. CDR3 DNA: TGTGCCAGCAGCTTACAGGGATTAGGCTACACCTTC.

This clone was detected a few times. V gene TRBV21-1 combines with J gene TRBJ1-5; TRBD1 is taken as the D call from the table, unchecked against the DNA. TRBV21-1 is reported as a pseudogene. The CDR3 sequence is 12 residues long. This chain's CDR3 is CASSKAGQPQHF. The CDR3, as DNA: TGTGCCAGCAGCAAAGCGGGCCAGCCCCAGCATTTT.

The chain recombines TRBV18 with TRBJ2-3, with 11 nucleotides matching TRBD1. Germline-derived CDR1 and CDR2 are KGHSH and LQKENI. The CDR3 runs 16 residues. V was pared by 3 bases and J by 3 bases, with 5 bases of the junction left unmatched. Here the CDR3 reads CASSPLGQGETDTQYF. The DNA of the CDR3 is TGTGCCAGCTCACCCTTGGGACAGGGGGAGACAGATACGCAGTATTTT.

This rearrangement joins TRBV18 to TRBJ2-4; 16 bases match TRBD2. Germline CDR1 KGHSH, CDR2 LQKENI. Trimming took 6 bases from V and 0 from J; bases not matched to a gene: 8. CDR3 length: 19 amino acids. This CDR3 reads CASSPGLAGGPRAKNIQYF. CDR3 in DNA: TGTGCCAGCTCCCCGGGACTAGCGGGGGGGCCGCGAGCCAAAAACATTCAGTACTTC.

The chain employs TRBV7-2 and TRBJ2-7, with no clear D. The CDR3 spans 13 residues. Trimming took 1 base from V and 3 from J, leaving 7 bases between them. CDR1 is SGHTA, CDR2 FQGNSA, per germline. The CDR3 DNA is TGTGCCAGCAGCTTAGTTCCCCGCTACGAGCAGTACTTC. Protein sequence: CASSLVPRYEQYF.

The rearrangement links TRBV5-4 to TRBJ1-1; D might be TRBD1 (6 bases). Trimming removed 4 bases at V and 1 base at J, with 23 bases between. This CDR3 region has 18 residues. Germline CDR1 reads SGHNT; CDR2 reads YYREEE (reference sequence). The CDR3, as DNA: TGTGCCAGCAGCCTTGGGTCCCGCAACAGGGCAGGGAACACTGAAGCTTTCTTT. It specifies CASSLGSRNRAGNTEAFF. Combining the CDR3 with reference TRBV5-4 and TRBJ1-1 gives the whole variable domain ETGVTQSPTHLIKTRGQQVTLRCSSQSGHNTVSWYQQALGQGPQFIFQYYREEENGRGNFPPRFSGLQFPNYSSELNVNALELDDSALYLCASSLGSRNRAGNTEAFFGQGTRLTVV.

The chain joins TRBV12-1 to TRBJ2-7; the DNA was not compared with TRBD2, the D call given in the table. TRBV12-1 is classified as a pseudogene. The CDR3 has 13 amino acids. The CDR3 nucleotides are TGTGCCAGACTAGCGGGATTTACCTACGAGCAGTACTTC. This sequence encodes CARLAGFTYEQYF.

In its sample, this clone was seen once. The chain couples TRBV30 to TRBJ2-7; tentative D call: TRBD2 (5 bases). The germline V gene encodes CDR1 GTSNPN and CDR2 SVGIG (reference sequence). Trimming took 1 base from V and 9 from J, leaving 16 bases between them. The CDR3 spans 13 residues. The CDR3 loop is CAWSGTPASVQYF. In DNA, the CDR3 is TGTGCCTGGAGTGGGACTCCCGCGTCTGTGCAGTACTTC.

The chain is built from TRBV4-3 and TRBJ2-7, with 12 positions matching TRBD2. The CDR3 length is 17 residues. With 1 base clipped from V and 2 bases from J, the junction kept 6 bases outside the gene matches. Germline CDR1 LGHNA, CDR2 YSLEER. The CDR3 DNA follows: TGCGCCAGCAGCCAAGGAGATACTAGCGGGGGGACCTACGAGCAGTACTTC. Amino acids: CASSQGDTSGGTYEQYF.

For this clone: The junction departs from germline at one end; a sequencing error may be responsible. This chain joins TRBV20-1 and TRBJ1-1, with D unresolved. The CDR3 consists of 11 residues. Germline values: CDR1 DFQATT, CDR2 SNEGSKA (reference sequence). DNA for the CDR3: TGCAGTGCTAGAGACGCCCGTAGCATAAGCTTT. It translates to CSARDARSISF.

This chain joins TRBV7-2 and TRBJ2-3; D is ambiguous. Trimming pared 2 bases from V and 3 bases from J, leaving 12 bases between. The CDR3 contains 15 residues. Germline V gene lookup returns CDR1 SGHTA and CDR2 FQGNSA. CDR3 region: CASSLLSRVTDTQYF. CDR3 nucleotide sequence: TGTGCCAGCAGCTTACTAAGTCGGGTAACAGATACGCAGTATTTT.

The V and J genes are TRBV18 and TRBJ2-3, with 8 positions matching TRBD1. Germline V gene lookup returns CDR1 KGHSH and CDR2 LQKENI. This CDR3 has 13 residues. Trimming at V came to 3 bases and at J to 14 bases, leaving 10 bases not matched to a gene. The CDR3 DNA reads as TGTGCCAGCTCACCTCTAGGACAGGGCCCCCTGTATTTT. This codes for CASSPLGQGPLYF.

As regards this clone: At one end the junction does not follow the germline gene, possibly because of a read error. The chain has TRBV6-1 and TRBJ2-7; 9 bases align to TRBD1. Germline loops: CDR1 MNHNS, CDR2 SASEGT. The CDR3 is 15 amino acids. CDR3 DNA sequence: TGTGCCAGCGGTGACTTGCGGACAGGGGCCTACGAGCAGTACTTC. Its translation is CASGDLRTGAYEQYF.